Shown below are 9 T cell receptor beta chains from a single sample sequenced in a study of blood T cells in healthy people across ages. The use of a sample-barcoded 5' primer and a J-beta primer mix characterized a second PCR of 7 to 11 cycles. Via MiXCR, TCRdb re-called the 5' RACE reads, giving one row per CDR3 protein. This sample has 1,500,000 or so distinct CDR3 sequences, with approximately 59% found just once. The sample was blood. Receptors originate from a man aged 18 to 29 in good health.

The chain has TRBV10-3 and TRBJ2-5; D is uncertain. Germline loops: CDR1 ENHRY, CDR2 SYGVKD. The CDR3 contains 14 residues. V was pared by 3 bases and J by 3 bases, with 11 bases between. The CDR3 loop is CAISDAKGEETQYF. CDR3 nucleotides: TGTGCCATCAGTGACGCGAAAGGCGAAGAGACCCAGTACTTC.

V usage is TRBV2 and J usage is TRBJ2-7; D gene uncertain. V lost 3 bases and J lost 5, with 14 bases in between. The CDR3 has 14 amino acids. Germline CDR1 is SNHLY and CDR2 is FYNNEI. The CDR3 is CASSDWPPRDEQYF. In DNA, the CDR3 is TGTGCCAGCAGTGACTGGCCCCCCCGCGACGAGCAGTACTTC.

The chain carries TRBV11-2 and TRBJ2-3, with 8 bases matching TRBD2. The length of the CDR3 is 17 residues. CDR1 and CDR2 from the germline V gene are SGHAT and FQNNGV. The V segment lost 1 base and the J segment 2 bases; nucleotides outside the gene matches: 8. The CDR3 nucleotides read TGTGCCAGCAGCTTAGGGGAGTACGGGGGGGTCACAGATACGCAGTATTTT. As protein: CASSLGEYGGVTDTQYF. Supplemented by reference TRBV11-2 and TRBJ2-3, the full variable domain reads EAGVAQSPRYKIIEKRQSVAFWCNPISGHATLYWYQQILGQGPKLLIQFQNNGVVDDSQLPKDRFSAERLKGVDSTLKIQPAKLEDSAVYLCASSLGEYGGVTDTQYFGPGTRLTVL.

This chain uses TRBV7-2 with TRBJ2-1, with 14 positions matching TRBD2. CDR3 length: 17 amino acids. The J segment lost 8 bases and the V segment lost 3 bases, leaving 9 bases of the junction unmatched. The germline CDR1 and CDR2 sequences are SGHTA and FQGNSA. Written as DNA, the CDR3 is TGTGCCAGCAGCTTCTTCGGGACTAGCGGGAGCAACTATGAGCAGTTCTTC. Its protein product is CASSFFGTSGSNYEQFF.

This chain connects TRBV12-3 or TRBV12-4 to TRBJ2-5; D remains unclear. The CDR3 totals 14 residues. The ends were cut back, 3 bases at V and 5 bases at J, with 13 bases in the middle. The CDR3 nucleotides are TGTGCCAGCAGTTTTACTGACTTCCGGGAGACCCAGTACTTC. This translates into CASSFTDFRETQYF.

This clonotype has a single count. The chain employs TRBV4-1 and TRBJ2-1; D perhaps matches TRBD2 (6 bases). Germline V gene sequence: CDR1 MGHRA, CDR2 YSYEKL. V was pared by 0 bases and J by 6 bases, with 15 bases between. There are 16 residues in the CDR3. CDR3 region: CASSQEHAGTINEQFF. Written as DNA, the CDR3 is TGCGCCAGCAGCCAAGAACACGCGGGGACCATCAATGAGCAGTTCTTC.

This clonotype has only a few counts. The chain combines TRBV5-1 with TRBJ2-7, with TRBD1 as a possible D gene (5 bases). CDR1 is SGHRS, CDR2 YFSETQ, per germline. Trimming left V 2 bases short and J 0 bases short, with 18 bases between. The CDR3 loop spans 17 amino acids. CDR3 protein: CASSFYNGRESSYEQYF. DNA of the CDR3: TGCGCCAGCAGCTTTTATAATGGCAGGGAATCCTCCTACGAGCAGTACTTC.

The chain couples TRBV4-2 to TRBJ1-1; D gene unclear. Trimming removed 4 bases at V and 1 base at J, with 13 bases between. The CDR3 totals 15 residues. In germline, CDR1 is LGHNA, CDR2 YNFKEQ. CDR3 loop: CASSRSGSSNTEAFF. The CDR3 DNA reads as TGTGCCAGCAGCCGTTCCGGGTCTTCGAACACTGAAGCTTTCTTT.

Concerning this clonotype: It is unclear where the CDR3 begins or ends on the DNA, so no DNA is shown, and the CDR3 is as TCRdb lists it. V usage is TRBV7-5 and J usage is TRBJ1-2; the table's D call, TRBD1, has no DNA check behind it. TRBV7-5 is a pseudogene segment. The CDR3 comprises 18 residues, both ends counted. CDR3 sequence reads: CISVPEALNGTGNMGYTF.